This passage covers 8 T cell receptor beta chains from one sample sequenced in a study of blood T cell repertoires in COVID-19. TCRdb keeps only in-frame clones here, not all; method: immunoSEQ multiplex PCR. Found here are more than 200,000 clones, 85% to 90% of them singletons; the top ten hold approximately 2.5%. Sequencing was done on a sample of peripheral blood. The receptors were gathered from a man aged 30-40 years with COVID-19, enrolled during active disease.

The chain employs TRBV28 and TRBJ1-1; TRBD1 aligns across 9 bases. Germline V gene lookup returns CDR1 MDHEN and CDR2 SYDVKM. CDR3 size: 15 residues. Unmatched junction bases numbered 6, after V lost 6 bases and J lost 1 base. In DNA, the CDR3 is TGTGCCAGCAGCCTACCGGGACAGGGGAACACTGAAGCTTTCTTT. Protein: CASSLPGQGNTEAFF. Filled out from reference TRBV28 and TRBJ1-1, the complete variable domain reads DVKVTQSSRYLVKRTGEKVFLECVQDMDHENMFWYRQDPGLGLRLIYFSYDVKMKEKGDIPEGYSVSREKKERFSLILESASTNQTSMYLCASSLPGQGNTEAFFGQGTRLTVV.

The J gene is TRBJ2-7, the V gene TRBV6-2 or TRBV6-3, with 7 positions matching TRBD2. The CDR3 is 20 residues long. V shed 2 bases, J shed 6 bases, and the junction held 25 bases outside the gene matches. Germline loops: CDR1 MNHEY, CDR2 SVGEGT. DNA for the CDR3: TGTGCCAGCAGTTACGGGTTGCGTGGATCGTACCGGGAGGTCCACCGCGAGCAGTACTTC. This gives the protein CASSYGLRGSYREVHREQYF.

The V call is TRBV12-5, the J call TRBJ1-2, with 7 bases matching TRBD1. This CDR3 spans 13 amino acids. V was clipped by 2 bases and J by 8 bases; unmatched bases: 5. Germline lookup yields CDR1 LGHNT and CDR2 FRNRAP. CDR3 nucleotides: TGTGCTAGTGGTTTGAAGGGGGCGTGGGGCTACACCTTC. This codes for CASGLKGAWGYTF.

The genes are TRBV11-1 and TRBJ2-3; possibly TRBD1 for D (5 bases). The CDR3 runs to 15 residues. V was clipped by 0 bases and J by 2 bases, with 9 bases between them. Germline-derived CDR1 and CDR2 are SGHAT and FQDESV (reference sequence). CDR3 bases: TGTGCCAGCAGCTTAGCGCCGACAGACACAGATACGCAGTATTTT. It translates to CASSLAPTDTDTQYF.

This sequence joins TRBV7-9 and TRBJ1-2, with a weak D call TRBD1 (5 bases). CDR1 SEHNR and CDR2 FQNEAQ come from the germline V gene (reference sequence). The CDR3 loop spans 16 amino acids. Trimming removed 5 bases at V and 2 bases at J, with 18 bases between. The CDR3 DNA sequence: TGTGCCAGCAGCCTAGATCCCCAGGGCAGAAACTATGGCTACACCTTC. This sequence encodes CASSLDPQGRNYGYTF.

This chain connects TRBV7-3 to TRBJ1-2, with 10 bases fitting TRBD1. The germline V gene has CDR1 SGHTA and CDR2 FQGTGA. With V trimmed by 4 bases and J by 10 bases, 12 bases remained unmatched. The CDR3 totals 15 residues. The CDR3 sequence is CASSSFLTDRGPYTF. The DNA of the CDR3 is TGTGCCAGCAGCTCCTTCCTTACCGACAGGGGGCCCTACACCTTC. The variable domain in full, with the rest retrieved from reference TRBV7-3 and TRBJ1-2, is GAGVSQTPSNKVTEKGKYVELRCDPISGHTALYWYRQSLGQGPEFLIYFQGTGAADDSGLPNDRFFAVRPEGSVSTLKIQRTERGDSAVYLCASSSFLTDRGPYTFGSGTRLTVV.

The chain is built from TRBV24-1 and TRBJ2-3; D gene uncertain. V lost 3 bases to trimming and J lost 1 base, with 7 bases between them. The CDR3 has 14 amino acids. Germline V gives CDR1 KGHDR, CDR2 SFDVKD. CDR3 DNA sequence: TGTGCCACCAGTGATCCGGCGGGCACAGATACGCAGTATTTT. Protein: CATSDPAGTDTQYF.

The J gene is TRBJ1-1, the V gene TRBV18; possibly TRBD1 for D (5 bases). Germline V gene lookup returns CDR1 KGHSH and CDR2 LQKENI. Trimming removed 1 base at V and 8 bases at J, with 11 bases between. This CDR3 has 13 residues. The CDR3 loop is CASSPQEGPEAFF. The DNA of the CDR3 is TGTGCCAGCTCACCACAGGAGGGGCCAGAAGCTTTCTTT.